This T cell receptor beta chain is drawn from a study of blood T cells in healthy people across ages. CDR3 length equals 14 residues. Germline-derived CDR1 and CDR2 are PRHDT and FYEKMQ (reference sequence). Trimming shortened V by 5 bases and J by 2 bases, and 12 bases separated the two germline ends. Through a sample-barcoded 5' primer and a J-beta primer mix, a second PCR was run for about 6 to 12 cycles. One entry per CDR3 protein, called by TCRdb with MiXCR from the 5' RACE reads. Counted here are hundreds of thousands of distinct CDR3 sequences, 56% occurring once; the ten biggest clones make up roughly 24%. To note about this clonotype: The antigen is undetermined.

Per sample, extraction of total RNA gave at least 6 micrograms in every case. Study-wide points: When one million T cells were used, diversity estimates were thought to be underestimates.

This TCR was recovered from a man aged 35 to 55 in good health. The chain combines TRBV13 with TRBJ2-5; D could derive from TRBD1 or TRBD2 (5 bases each). Sequencing was carried out using blood. The CDR3 nucleotides are TGTGCCAGCAGCATGGGACCATTACAAGAGACCCAGTACTTC. Amino acid sequence: CASSMGPLQETQYF.